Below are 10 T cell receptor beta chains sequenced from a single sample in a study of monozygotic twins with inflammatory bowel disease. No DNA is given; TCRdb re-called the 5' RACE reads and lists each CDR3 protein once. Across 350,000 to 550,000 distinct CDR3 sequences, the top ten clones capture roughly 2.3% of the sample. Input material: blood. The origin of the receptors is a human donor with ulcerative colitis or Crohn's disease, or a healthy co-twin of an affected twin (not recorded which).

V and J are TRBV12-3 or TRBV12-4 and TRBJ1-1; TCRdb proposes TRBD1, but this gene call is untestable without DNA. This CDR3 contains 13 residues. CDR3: CASSFLMGGEAFF.

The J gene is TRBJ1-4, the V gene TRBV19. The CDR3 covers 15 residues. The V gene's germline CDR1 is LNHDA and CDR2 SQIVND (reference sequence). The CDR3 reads CASSSFGTINEKLFF.

CDR3 protein: CASSFASGGPTNTGELFF. This chain joins TRBV12-3 or TRBV12-4 and TRBJ2-2; the D call from TCRdb, TRBD2, cannot be confirmed without DNA. There are 18 residues in the CDR3.

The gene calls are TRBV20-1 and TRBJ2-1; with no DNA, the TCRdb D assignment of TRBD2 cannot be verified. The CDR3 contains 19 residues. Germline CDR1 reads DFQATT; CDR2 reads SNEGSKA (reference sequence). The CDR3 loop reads CSARKLAGATSLRDNEQFF.

CDR3 protein: CASSTTGDHETQYF. This chain uses TRBV5-6 with TRBJ2-5; TCRdb outputs TRBD1, but without DNA this stays unchecked. Germline CDR1 reads SGHDT; CDR2 reads YYEEEE. CDR3 size: 14 residues.

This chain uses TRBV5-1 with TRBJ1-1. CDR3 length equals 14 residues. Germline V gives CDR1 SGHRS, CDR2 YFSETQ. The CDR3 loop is CASSLAAANTEAFF.

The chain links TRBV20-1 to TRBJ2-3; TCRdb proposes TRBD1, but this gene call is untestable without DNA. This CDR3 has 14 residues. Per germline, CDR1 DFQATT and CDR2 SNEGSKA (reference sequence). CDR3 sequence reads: CSAARGGSTDTQYF.

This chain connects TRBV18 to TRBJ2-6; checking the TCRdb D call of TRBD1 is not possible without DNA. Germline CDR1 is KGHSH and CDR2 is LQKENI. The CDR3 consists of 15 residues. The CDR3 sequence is CASSLDRAGANVLTF.

CDR3 region: CASNGLEETQYF. V gene TRBV7-9 combines with J gene TRBJ2-5. Germline CDR1 SEHNR, CDR2 FQNEAQ (reference sequence). CDR3 length: 12 residues. The entire variable domain, with the rest obtained from reference TRBV7-9 and TRBJ2-5, is as follows: DTGVSQNPRHKITKRGQNVTFRCDPISEHNRLYWYRQTLGQGPEFLTYFQNEAQLEKSRLLSDRFSAERPKGSFSTLEIQRTEQGDSAMYLCASNGLEETQYFGPGTRLLVL.

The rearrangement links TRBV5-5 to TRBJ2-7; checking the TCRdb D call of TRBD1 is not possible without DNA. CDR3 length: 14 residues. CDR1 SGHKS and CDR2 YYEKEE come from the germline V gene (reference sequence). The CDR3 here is CASRTGSSTYEQYF.